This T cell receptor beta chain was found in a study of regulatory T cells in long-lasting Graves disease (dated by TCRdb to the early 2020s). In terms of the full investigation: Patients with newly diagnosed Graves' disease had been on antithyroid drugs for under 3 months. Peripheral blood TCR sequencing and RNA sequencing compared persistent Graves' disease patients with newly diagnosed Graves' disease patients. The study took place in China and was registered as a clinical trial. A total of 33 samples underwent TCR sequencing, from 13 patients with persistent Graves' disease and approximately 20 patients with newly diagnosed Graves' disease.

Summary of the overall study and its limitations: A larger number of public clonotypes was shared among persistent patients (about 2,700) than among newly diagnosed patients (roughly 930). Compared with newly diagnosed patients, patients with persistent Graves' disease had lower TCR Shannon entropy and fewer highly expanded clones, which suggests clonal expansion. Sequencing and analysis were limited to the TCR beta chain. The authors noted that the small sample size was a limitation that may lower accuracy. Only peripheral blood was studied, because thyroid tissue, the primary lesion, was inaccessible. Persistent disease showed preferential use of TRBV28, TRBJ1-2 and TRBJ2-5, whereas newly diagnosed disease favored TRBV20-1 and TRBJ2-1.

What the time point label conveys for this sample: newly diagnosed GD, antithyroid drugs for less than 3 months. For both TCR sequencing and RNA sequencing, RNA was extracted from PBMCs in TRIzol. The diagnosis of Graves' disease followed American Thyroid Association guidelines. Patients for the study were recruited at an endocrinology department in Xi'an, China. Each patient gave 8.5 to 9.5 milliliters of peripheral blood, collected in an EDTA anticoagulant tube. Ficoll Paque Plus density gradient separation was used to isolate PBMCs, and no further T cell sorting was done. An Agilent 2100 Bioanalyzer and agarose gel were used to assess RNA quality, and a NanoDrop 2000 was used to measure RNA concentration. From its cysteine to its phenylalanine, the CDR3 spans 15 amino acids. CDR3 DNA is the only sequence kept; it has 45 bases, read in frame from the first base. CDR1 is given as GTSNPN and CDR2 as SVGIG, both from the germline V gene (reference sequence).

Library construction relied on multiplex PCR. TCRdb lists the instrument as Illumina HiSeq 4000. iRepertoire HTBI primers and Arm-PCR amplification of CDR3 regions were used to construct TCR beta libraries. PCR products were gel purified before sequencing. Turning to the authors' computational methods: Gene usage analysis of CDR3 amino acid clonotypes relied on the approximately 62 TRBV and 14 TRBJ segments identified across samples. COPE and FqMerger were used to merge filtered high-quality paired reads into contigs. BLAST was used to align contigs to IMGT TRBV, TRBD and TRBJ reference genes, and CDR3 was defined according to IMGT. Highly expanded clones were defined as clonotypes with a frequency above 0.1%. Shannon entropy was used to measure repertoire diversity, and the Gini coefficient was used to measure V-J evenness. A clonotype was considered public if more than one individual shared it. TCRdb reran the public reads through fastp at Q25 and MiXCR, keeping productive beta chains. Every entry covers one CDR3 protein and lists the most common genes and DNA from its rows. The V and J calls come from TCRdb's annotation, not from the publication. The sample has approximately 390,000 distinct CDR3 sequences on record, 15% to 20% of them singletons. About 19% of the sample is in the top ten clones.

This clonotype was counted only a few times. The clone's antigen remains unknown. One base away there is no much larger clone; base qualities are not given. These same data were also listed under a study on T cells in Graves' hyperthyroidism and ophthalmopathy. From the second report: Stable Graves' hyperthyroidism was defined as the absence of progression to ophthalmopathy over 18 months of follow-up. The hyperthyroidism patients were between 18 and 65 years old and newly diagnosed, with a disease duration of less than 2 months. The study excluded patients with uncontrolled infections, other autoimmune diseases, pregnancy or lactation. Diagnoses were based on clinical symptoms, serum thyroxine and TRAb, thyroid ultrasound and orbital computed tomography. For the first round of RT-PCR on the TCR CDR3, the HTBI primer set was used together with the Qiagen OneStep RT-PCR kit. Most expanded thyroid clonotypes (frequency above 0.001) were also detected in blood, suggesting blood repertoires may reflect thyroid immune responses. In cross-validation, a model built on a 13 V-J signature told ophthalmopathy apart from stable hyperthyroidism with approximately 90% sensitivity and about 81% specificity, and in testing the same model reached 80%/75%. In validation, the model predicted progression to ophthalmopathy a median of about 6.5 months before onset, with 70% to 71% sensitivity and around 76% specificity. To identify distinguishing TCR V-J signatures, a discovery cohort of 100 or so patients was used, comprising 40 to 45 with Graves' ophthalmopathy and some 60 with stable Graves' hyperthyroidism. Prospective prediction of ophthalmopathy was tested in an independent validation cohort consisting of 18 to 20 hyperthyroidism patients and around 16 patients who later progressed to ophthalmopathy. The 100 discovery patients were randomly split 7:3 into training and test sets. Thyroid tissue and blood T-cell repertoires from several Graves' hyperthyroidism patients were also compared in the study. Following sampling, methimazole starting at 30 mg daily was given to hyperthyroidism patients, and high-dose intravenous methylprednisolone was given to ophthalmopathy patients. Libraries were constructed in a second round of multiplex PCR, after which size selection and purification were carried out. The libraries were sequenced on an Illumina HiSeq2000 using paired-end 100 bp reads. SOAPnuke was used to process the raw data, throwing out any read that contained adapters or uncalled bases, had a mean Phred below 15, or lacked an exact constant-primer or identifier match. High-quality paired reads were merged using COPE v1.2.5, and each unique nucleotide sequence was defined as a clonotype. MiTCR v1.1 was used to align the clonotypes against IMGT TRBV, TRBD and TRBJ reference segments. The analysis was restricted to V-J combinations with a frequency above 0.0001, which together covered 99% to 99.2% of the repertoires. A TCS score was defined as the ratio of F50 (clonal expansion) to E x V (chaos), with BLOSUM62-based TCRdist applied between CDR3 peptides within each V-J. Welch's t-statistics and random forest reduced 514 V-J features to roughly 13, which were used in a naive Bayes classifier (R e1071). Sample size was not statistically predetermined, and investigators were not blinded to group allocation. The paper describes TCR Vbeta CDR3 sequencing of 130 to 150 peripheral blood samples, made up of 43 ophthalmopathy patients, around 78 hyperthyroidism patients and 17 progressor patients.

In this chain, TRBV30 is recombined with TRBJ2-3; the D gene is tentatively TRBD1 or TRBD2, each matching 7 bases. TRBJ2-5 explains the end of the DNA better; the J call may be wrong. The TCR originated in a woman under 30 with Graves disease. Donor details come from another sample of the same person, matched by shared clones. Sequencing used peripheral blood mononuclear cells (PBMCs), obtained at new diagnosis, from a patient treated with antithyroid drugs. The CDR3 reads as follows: CAWSRVGRGRETQYF. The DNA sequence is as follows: TGTGCCTGGAGTCGGGTTGGGAGGGGGCGAGAGACCCAGTACTTC.